The clone carrying this T cell receptor (beta chain) was recorded at least ten times. The antigen is unknown. Time point described: sample taken at primary tumor resection. The donors, 72 patients with untreated early-stage non-small cell lung cancer, provided the samples. The V end lost 5 bases, the J end lost 0 bases, and 10 bases lay between the germline ends. The CDR3 sequence is 15 residues long. CDR1 and CDR2 from the germline V gene are SGHTA and FQGNSA. A unique molecular identifier was attached to every TCR cDNA molecule. One entry per CDR3 protein results from TCRdb running MiXCR on the 5' RACE reads. This sample has a few thousand distinct CDR3 sequences, with 15% to 20% found just once. The data belong to a study of spatial heterogeneity in lung cancer. Study-wide results and caveats: One measure, the expanded intratumoral alpha and beta TCR count, tracked tumor mutation counts.

The receptor was isolated from a male donor with early-stage non-small cell lung cancer. The chain carries TRBV7-2 and TRBJ1-4; D unresolved. This specimen consisted of lung tumor tissue, obtained at surgery. CDR3 sequence reads: CASSDYSATNEKLFF. The CDR3 coding sequence is TGTGCCAGCAGCGACTACAGTGCAACTAATGAAAAACTGTTTTTT.